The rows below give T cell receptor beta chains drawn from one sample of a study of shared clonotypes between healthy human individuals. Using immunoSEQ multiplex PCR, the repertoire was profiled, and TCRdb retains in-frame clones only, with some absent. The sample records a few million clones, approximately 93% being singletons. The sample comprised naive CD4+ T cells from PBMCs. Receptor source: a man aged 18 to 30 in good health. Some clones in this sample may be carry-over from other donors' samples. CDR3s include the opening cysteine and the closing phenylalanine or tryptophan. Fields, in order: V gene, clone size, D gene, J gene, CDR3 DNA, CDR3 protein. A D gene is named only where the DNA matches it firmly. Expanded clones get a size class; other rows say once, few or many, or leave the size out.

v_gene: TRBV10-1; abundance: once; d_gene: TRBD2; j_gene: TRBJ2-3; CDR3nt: TGCGCCCCTCCCGTAGGGCTAGCGGTCACAGATACGCAGTATTTT; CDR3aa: CAPPVGLAVTDTQYF
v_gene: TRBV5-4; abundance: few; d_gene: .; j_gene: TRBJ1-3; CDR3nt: TGTGCCAGCAGCTTGCCAATTGCTGGAAACACCATATATTTT; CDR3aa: CASSLPIAGNTIYF
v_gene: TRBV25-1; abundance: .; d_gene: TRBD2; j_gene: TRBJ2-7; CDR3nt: TGTGCCAGCAGCCTAGCGGGAGCCGTCGAGCAGTACTTC; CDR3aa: CASSLAGAVEQYF
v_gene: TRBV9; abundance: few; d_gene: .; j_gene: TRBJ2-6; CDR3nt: TGTGCCAGCAGCGTATTGGGGGCTGGGGCCAACGTCCTGACTTTC; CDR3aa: CASSVLGAGANVLTF
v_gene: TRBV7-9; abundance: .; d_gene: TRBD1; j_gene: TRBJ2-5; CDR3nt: TGTGCCAGCAGCTTTTGGACAGGGGGCGAGGAGACCCAGTACTTC; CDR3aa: CASSFWTGGEETQYF
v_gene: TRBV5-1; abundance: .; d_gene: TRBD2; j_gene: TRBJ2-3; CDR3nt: TGCGCCAGCAGCTGGGGCCCGGGACTAGCGGGAGAAGGTGATACGCAGTATTTT; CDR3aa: CASSWGPGLAGEGDTQYF
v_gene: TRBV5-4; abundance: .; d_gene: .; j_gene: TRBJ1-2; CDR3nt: TGTGCCAGCAGCCCGCCCTCTGCCTCGGATGGCTACACCTTC; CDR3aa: CASSPPSASDGYTF
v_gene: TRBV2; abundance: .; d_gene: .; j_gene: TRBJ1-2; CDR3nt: TGTGCCAGCAGTGAGAGGACAGTTTACTATGGCTACACCTTC; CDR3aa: CASSERTVYYGYTF
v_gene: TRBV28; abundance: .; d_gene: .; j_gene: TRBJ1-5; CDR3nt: TGTGCCAGCAGTTCGGTTCGGGCCGGGTACAATCAGCCCCAGCATTTT; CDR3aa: CASSSVRAGYNQPQHF
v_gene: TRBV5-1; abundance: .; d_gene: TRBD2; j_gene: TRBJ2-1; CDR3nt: TGCGCCAGCAGCCTGGTGCGTAGCGGGAGGGCCGAGCAGTTCTTC; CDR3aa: CASSLVRSGRAEQFF
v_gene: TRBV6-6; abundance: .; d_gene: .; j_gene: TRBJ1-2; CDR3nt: TGTGCCAGCAGTTACTCCCGGGGGCCGGGCTATGGCTACACCTTC; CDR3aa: CASSYSRGPGYGYTF
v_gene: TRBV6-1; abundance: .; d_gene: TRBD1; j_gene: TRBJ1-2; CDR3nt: TGTGCCAGCAGGGGGACAGGGAGGCACTATGGCTACACCTTC; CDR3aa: CASRGTGRHYGYTF
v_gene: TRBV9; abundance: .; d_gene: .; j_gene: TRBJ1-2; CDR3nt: TGTGCCAGCAGCGTAGATATCGGTCACCCCTTTAACTATGGCTACACCTTC; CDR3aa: CASSVDIGHPFNYGYTF
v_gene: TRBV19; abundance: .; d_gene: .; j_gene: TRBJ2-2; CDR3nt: TGTGCCAGTAGTATAGACGGCGGGGAGCTGTTTTTT; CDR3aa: CASSIDGGELFF
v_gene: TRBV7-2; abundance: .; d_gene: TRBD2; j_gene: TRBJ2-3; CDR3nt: TGTGCCAGCAGCTCCGGGACTAGCGGCAGCACAGATACGCAGTATTTT; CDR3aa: CASSSGTSGSTDTQYF
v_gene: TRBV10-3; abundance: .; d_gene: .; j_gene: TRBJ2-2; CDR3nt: TGTGCCATCCGTGGGACACCAGCGGCCGGGGAGCTGTTTTTT; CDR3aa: CAIRGTPAAGELFF
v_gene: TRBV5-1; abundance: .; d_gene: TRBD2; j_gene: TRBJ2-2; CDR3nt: TGCGCCAGCAGCTTGGGTTCTAGCGGGAACACCGGGGAGCTGTTTTTT; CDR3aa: CASSLGSSGNTGELFF
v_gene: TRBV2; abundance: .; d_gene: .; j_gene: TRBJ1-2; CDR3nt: TGTGCCAGCATGACGGACAGCCCTTATGGCTACACCTTC; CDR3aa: CASMTDSPYGYTF
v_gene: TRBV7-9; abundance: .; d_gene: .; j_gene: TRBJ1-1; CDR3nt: TGTGCCAGCAGCTTTTTTCGGGGAAAGAATGTTGAAGCTTTCTTT; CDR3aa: CASSFFRGKNVEAFF
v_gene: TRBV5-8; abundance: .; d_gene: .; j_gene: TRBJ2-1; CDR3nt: TGTGCCAGCAGCTTGGGGGGGCATCGAAATGAGCAGTTCTTC; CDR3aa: CASSLGGHRNEQFF
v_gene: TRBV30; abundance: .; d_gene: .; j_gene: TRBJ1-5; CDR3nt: TGTGCCTGGAGTTCGGAGGGCGGTCAGCCCCAGCATTTT; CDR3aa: CAWSSEGGQPQHF
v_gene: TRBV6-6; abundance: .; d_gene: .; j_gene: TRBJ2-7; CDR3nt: TGTGCCAGCAGTTCCGCACCTGAGGGGGAGCAGTACTTC; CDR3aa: CASSSAPEGEQYF
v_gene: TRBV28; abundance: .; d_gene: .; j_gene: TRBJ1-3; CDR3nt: TGTGCCAGCAGTTTAGTCCGAAACACCATATATTTT; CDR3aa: CASSLVRNTIYF
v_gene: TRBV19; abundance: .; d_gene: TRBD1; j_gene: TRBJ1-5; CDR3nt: TGTGCCAGTAGTATGTCTTTCAGGGGGTATAGCAATCAGCCCCAGCATTTT; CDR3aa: CASSMSFRGYSNQPQHF
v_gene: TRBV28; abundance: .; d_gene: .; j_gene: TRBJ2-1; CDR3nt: TGTGCCACCAGTAGCCCGGCCCTCAATGAGCAGTTCTTC; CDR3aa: CATSSPALNEQFF
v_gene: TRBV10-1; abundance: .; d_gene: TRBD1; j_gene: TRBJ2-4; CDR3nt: TGCGCCAGCAGTGAGTATGGGACAGGGAAGAATCAGTACTTC; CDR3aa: CASSEYGTGKNQYF
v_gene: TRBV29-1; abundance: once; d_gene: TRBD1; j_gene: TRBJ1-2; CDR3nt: TGCAGCGTTGAAGTCAACAGGGGAATTAACTATGGCTACACCTTC; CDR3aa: CSVEVNRGINYGYTF
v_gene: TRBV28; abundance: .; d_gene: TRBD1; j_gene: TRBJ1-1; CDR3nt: TGTGCCAGCAGTTTGACCGGGACAGGGCCAAACACTGAAGCTTTCTTT; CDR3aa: CASSLTGTGPNTEAFF
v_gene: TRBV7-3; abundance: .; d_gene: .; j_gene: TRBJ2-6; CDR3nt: TGTGCCAGCAGCGGACAGGCCAACGTCCTGACTTTC; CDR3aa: CASSGQANVLTF
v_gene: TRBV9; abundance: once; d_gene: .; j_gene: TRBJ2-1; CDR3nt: TGTGCCAGCAGCGGACGTCACGGACTGATCTACAATGAGCAGTTCTTC; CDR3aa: CASSGRHGLIYNEQFF
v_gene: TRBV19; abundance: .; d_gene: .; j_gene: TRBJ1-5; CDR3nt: TGTGCCAGTAGTTCTGGGGGGGTTCAGCCCCAGCATTTT; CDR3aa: CASSSGGVQPQHF
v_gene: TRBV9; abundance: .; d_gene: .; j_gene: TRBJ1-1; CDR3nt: TGTGCCAGCAGCGCCCGAGGGTACACTGAAGCTTTCTTT; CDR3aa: CASSARGYTEAFF
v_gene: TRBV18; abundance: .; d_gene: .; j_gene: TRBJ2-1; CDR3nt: TGTGCCAGCTCACCAGTAGGCGGGGCGGGCTACAATGAGCAGTTCTTC; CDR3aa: CASSPVGGAGYNEQFF
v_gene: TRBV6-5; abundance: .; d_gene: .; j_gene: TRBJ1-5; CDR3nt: TGTGCCAGCAGGCGGGACAGCAATCAGCCCCAGCATTTT; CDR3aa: CASRRDSNQPQHF
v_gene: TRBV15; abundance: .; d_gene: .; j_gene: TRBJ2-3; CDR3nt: TGTGCCACCAGCAGAATCACAGATACGCAGTATTTT; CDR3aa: CATSRITDTQYF
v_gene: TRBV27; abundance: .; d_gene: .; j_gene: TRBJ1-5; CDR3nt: TGTGCCAGCAGTTATTCGGGGGGGTCGGGGCCTCAGCCCCAGCATTTT; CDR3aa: CASSYSGGSGPQPQHF
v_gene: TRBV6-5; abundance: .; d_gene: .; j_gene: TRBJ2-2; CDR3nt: TGTGCCAGCAGTCGGACCGCGAACACCGGGGAGCTGTTTTTT; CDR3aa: CASSRTANTGELFF
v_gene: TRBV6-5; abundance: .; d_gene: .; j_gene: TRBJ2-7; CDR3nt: TGTGCCAGCAGTTCCCAAAAGATCTACGAGCAGTACTTC; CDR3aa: CASSSQKIYEQYF